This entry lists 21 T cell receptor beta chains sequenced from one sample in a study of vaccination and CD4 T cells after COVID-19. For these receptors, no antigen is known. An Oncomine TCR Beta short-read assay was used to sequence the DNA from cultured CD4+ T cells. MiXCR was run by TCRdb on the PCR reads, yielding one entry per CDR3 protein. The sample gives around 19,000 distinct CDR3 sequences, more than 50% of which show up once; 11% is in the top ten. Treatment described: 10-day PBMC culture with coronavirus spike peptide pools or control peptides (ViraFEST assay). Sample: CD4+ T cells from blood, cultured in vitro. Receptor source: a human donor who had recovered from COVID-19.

The CDR3 nucleotides read TGTGCCAGCAGCTTAGATGCTAGCGGGATCGCCTACGAGCAGTACTTC. Protein product: CASSLDASGIAYEQYF. The chain combines TRBV7-2 with TRBJ2-7, with 9 bases identical to TRBD2. V shed 1 base, J shed 2 bases, and the junction held 6 bases outside the gene matches. Germline V lookup: CDR1 SGHTA, CDR2 FQGNSA. CDR3 length: 16 amino acids.

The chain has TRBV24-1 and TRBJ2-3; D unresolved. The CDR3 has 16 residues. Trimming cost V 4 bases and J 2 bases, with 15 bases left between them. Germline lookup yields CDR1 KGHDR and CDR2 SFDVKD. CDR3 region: CATSDTNQRFTDTQYF. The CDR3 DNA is TGTGCCACCAGTGACACCAACCAAAGATTCACAGATACGCAGTATTTT.

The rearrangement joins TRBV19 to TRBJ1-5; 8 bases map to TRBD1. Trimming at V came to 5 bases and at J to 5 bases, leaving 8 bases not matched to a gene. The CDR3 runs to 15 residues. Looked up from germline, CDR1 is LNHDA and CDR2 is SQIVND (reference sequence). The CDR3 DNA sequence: TGTGCCAGTAGTGGACCGGGACAGGCTTATCAGCCCCAGCATTTT. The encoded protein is CASSGPGQAYQPQHF.

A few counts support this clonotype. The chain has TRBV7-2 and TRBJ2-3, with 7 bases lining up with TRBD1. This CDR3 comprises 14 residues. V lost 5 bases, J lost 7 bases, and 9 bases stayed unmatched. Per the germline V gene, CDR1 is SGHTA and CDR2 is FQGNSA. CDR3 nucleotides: TGTGCCAGCAGCCTCAGTAGGGGGCCATATACGCAGTATTTT. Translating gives CASSLSRGPYTQYF.

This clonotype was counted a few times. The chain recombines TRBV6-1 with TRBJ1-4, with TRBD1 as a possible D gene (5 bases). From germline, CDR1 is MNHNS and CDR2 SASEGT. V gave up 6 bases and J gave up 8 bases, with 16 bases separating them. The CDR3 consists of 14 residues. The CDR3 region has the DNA TGTGCCAGCAGCCGACAGTGGGGAAGCGAAAAACTGTTTTTT. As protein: CASSRQWGSEKLFF.

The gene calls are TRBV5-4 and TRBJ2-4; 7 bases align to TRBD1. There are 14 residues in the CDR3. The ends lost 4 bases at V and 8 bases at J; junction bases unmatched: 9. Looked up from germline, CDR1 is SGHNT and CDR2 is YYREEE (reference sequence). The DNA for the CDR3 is TGTGCCAGCAGCATCGACAGGGCAGGGGACATTCAGTACTTC. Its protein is CASSIDRAGDIQYF.

Here the CDR3 reads CASSEGKGQLYQPQHF. In DNA, the CDR3 is TGTGCCAGCAGTGAAGGGAAAGGACAATTATATCAGCCCCAGCATTTT. The V and J genes are TRBV6-1 and TRBJ1-5; possible D gene TRBD1, 5 bases. Germline-derived CDR1 and CDR2 are MNHNS and SASEGT. The CDR3 has 16 amino acids. Between the trimmed V and J ends, which lost 1 base and 5 bases, there was a span of 15 bases.

The chain's CDR3 is CASSLATGLSQPQHF. The CDR3 nucleotides are TGTGCCAGCAGCTTGGCAACAGGGCTTAGTCAGCCCCAGCATTTT. The V gene is TRBV5-5, the J gene TRBJ1-5; weak D call: TRBD1 (6 bases). The germline V and J ends were trimmed by 0 bases and 6 bases, with 13 bases remaining between them. The CDR3 has 15 amino acids. Germline V lookup: CDR1 SGHKS, CDR2 YYEKEE (reference sequence).

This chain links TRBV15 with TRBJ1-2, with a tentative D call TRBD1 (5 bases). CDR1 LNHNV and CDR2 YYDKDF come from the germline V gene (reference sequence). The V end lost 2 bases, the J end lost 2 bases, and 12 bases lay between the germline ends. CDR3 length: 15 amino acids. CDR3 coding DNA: TGTGCCACCAGCAGACTCCCTGGGGGGAACTATGGCTACACCTTC. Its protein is CATSRLPGGNYGYTF.

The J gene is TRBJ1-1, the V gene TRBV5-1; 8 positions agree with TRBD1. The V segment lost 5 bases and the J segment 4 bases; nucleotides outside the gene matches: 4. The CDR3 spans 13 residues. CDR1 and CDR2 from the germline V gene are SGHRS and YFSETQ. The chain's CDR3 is CASREGTGTEAFF. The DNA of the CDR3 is TGCGCCAGCAGAGAAGGGACAGGCACTGAAGCTTTCTTT.

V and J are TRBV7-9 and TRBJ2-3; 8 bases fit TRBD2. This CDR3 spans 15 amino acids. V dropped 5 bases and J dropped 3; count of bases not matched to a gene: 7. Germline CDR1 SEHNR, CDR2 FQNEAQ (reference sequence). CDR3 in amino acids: CASSRPGGHTDTQYF. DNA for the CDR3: TGTGCCAGCAGCCGACCGGGGGGGCATACAGATACGCAGTATTTT.

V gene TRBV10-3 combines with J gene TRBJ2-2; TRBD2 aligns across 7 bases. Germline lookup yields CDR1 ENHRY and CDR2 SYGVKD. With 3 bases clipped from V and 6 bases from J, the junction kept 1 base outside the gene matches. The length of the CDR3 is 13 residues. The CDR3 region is CAISESGAGELFF. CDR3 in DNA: TGTGCCATCAGTGAAAGCGGGGCCGGGGAGCTGTTTTTT.

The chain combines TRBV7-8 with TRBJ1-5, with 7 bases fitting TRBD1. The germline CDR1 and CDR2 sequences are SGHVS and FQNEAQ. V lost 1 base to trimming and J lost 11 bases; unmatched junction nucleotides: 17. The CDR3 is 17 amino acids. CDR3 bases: TGTGCCAGCAGCTTAGTTCCCGGACAGGCAGGTATTCCGTCCCAGCATTTT. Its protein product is CASSLVPGQAGIPSQHF.

This chain's CDR3 is CASSQGWTGYSYEQYF. CDR3 nucleotides: TGTGCCAGCAGCCAAGGGTGGACAGGTTACTCCTACGAGCAGTACTTC. The chain has TRBV14 and TRBJ2-7; 7 bases align to TRBD1. Germline assignment: CDR1 SGHDN and CDR2 FVKESK. V dropped 1 base and J dropped 0; count of bases not matched to a gene: 6. The CDR3 consists of 16 residues.

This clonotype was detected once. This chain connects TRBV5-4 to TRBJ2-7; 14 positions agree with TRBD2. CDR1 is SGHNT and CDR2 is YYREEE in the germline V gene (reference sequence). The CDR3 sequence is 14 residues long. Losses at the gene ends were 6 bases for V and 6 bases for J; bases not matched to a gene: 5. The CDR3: CASKRGTSGSEQYF. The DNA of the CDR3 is TGTGCCAGCAAAAGGGGGACTAGCGGGAGCGAGCAGTACTTC.

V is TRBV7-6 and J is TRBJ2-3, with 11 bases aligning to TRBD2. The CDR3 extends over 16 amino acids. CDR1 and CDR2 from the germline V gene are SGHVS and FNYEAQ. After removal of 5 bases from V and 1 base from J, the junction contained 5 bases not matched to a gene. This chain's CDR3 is CASSARSGGGTDTQYF. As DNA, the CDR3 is TGTGCCAGCAGCGCGCGTAGCGGGGGGGGCACAGATACGCAGTATTTT.

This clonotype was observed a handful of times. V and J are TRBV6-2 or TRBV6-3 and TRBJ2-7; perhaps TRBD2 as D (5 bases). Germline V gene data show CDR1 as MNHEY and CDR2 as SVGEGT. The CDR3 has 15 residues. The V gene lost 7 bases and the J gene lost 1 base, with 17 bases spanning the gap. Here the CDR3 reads CASTDSASTSYEQYF. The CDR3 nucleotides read TGTGCCAGCACCGATAGCGCTTCAACGTCCTACGAGCAGTACTTC.

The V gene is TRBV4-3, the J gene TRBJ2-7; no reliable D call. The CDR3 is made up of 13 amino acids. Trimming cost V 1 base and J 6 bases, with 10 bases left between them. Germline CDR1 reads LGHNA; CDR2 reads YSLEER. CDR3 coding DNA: TGCGCCAGCAGCCAAGTTACTATTGGCGAGCAGTACTTC. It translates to CASSQVTIGEQYF.

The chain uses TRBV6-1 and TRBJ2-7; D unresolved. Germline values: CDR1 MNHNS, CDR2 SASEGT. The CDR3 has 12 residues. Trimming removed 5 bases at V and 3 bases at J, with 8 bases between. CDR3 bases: TGTGCCAGCAGTCCGACATTCTACGAGCAGTACTTC. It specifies CASSPTFYEQYF.

CDR3 in DNA: TGTGCCAGCACCCCCACCATAACTTCAGATACGCAGTATTTT. The encoded protein is CASTPTITSDTQYF. This sequence joins TRBV27 and TRBJ2-3; D is ambiguous. CDR1 and CDR2 from the germline V gene are MNHEY and SMNVEV (reference sequence). Trimming cost V 7 bases and J 4 bases, with 15 bases left between them. The CDR3 consists of 14 residues.

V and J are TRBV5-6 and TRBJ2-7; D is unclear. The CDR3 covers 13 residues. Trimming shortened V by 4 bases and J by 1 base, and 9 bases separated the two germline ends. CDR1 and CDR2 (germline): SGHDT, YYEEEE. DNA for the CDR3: TGTGCCAGCAGCCGGTTCGGGTCCTACGAGCAGTACTTC. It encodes CASSRFGSYEQYF. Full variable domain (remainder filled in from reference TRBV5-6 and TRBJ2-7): DAGVTQSPTHLIKTRGQQVTLRCSPKSGHDTVSWYQQALGQGPQFIFQYYEEEERQRGNFPDRFSGHQFPNYSSELNVNALLLGDSALYLCASSRFGSYEQYFGPGTRLTVT.